This T cell receptor (beta chain) came from a study of T cell changes during pregnancy in multiple sclerosis. In germline, CDR1 is SEHNR, CDR2 FQNEAQ (reference sequence). With 4 bases clipped from V and 4 bases from J, the junction kept 7 bases outside the gene matches. The CDR3 covers 15 residues. Profiled with immunoSEQ multiplex PCR; TCRdb holds only in-frame clones, not every one. The sample contains 100,000 or so clones, roughly 90% of which appear only once. The sequence was obtained from a female donor with multiple sclerosis, enrolled in a pregnancy study. Here the sequenced sample was peripheral blood, taken after pregnancy. The chain links TRBV7-9 to TRBJ1-2; 9 bases align to TRBD1. The CDR3 protein is CASSSSGTGSYGYTF. CDR3 coding DNA: TGTGCCAGCAGCTCATCCGGGACAGGGTCCTATGGCTACACCTTC. Filled out from reference TRBV7-9 and TRBJ1-2, the complete variable domain reads DTGVSQNPRHKITKRGQNVTFRCDPISEHNRLYWYRQTLGQGPEFLTYFQNEAQLEKSRLLSDRFSAERPKGSFSTLEIQRTEQGDSAMYLCASSSSGTGSYGYTFGSGTRLTVV.